The 13 T cell receptor beta chains reported below all come from one sample, sequenced in a study of blood T cells in healthy people across ages. A second about 7 to 12 cycle PCR used barcoded and J-beta primers. TCRdb used MiXCR to reprocess the 5' RACE reads, holding one entry per CDR3 protein. The data hold about 1 million distinct CDR3 sequences, with about 23% observed a single time. The sample was also linked to a second study, of T cells of mothers and their children.

Sequencing was performed on blood. All receptors derive from a girl aged 2-9 years in good health.

The V and J genes are TRBV20-1 and TRBJ1-1; D call uncertain. The CDR3 is 13 amino acids. Trimming shortened V by 3 bases and J by 0 bases, and 8 bases separated the two germline ends. The germline CDR1 and CDR2 sequences are DFQATT and SNEGSKA (reference sequence). CDR3 region: CSASTSMNTEAFF. Here the CDR3 DNA reads TGCAGTGCTAGTACTTCGATGAACACTGAAGCTTTCTTT.

Turning to this clonotype: One end of the junction fails to match germline, which may point to a read error. The rearrangement joins TRBV7-2 to TRBJ1-1; D is perhaps TRBD1 (6 bases). CDR3 length equals 15 residues. Germline V CDR1 and CDR2: SGHTA, FQGNSA. The CDR3 region is CAGSLSGTPNTEAFF. The CDR3 nucleotides are TGTGCCGGCAGCTTATCCGGGACACCCAACACTGAAGCTTTCTTT.

This sequence joins TRBV9 and TRBJ2-1; TRBD2 aligns across 7 bases. This CDR3 spans 14 amino acids. Per germline, CDR1 SGDLS and CDR2 YYNGEE. Unmatched junction bases numbered 10, after V lost 4 bases and J lost 9 bases. The CDR3 is CASSTTSAQTEQFF. The CDR3 DNA follows: TGTGCCAGCAGCACAACTAGCGCCCAGACTGAGCAGTTCTTC.

This clonotype was seen a handful of times. The rearrangement joins TRBV29-1 to TRBJ1-4; D not certain. The CDR3 has 12 amino acids. With 4 bases removed from V and 8 bases from J, the gap between germline ends came to 11 bases. Germline V gene sequence: CDR1 SQVTM, CDR2 ANQGSEA. Here the CDR3 reads CSVGAGGEKLFF. The DNA for the CDR3 is TGCAGCGTTGGGGCGGGCGGCGAAAAACTGTTTTTT.

This clonotype has more than one count but fewer than ten. J is TRBJ1-2 and V is TRBV11-3, with TRBD1 matching 7 bases. The CDR3 is 12 amino acids. Germline CDR1 SGHNT, CDR2 YENEEA. V gave up 6 bases and J gave up 10 bases; unmatched junction bases: 8. The CDR3 sequence: CASSLQGIDYTF. The CDR3 coding sequence is TGTGCCAGCAGTTTACAGGGGATCGACTACACCTTC.

This clonotype was seen a handful of times. The chain recombines TRBV27 with TRBJ1-1; D is unresolved. This CDR3 spans 12 amino acids. Trimming pared 7 bases from V and 8 bases from J, leaving 14 bases between. CDR1 and CDR2 from the germline V gene are MNHEY and SMNVEV (reference sequence). The CDR3 DNA is TGTGCCAGCACCCCTATTAAAGGGGAAGCTTTCTTT. Protein product: CASTPIKGEAFF.

This clonotype showed up just a few times. The genes are TRBV28 and TRBJ2-5; possibly TRBD1 for D (5 bases). V lost 6 bases, J lost 5 bases, and 16 bases lay in between. CDR1 and CDR2 from the germline V gene are MDHEN and SYDVKM. This CDR3 is built from 14 residues. CDR3 residues: CASSPSRGLETQYF. The CDR3 DNA reads TGTGCCAGCAGCCCTAGTAGGGGCTTGGAGACCCAGTACTTC.

This clonotype appeared a few times. The V and J genes are TRBV2 and TRBJ2-5; TRBD1 agrees at 11 bases. The J call may be wrong; the DNA end is better matched by TRBJ2-7. This CDR3 spans 16 amino acids. Germline CDR1 reads SNHLY; CDR2 reads FYNNEI. The CDR3 protein is CASRGPSGTGGSEQYF. The CDR3 bases are TGTGCCAGCAGGGGACCTTCCGGGACAGGGGGTTCCGAGCAGTACTTC.

The chain couples TRBV29-1 to TRBJ2-4; no reliable D call. The CDR3 loop spans 12 amino acids. In germline, CDR1 is SQVTM, CDR2 ANQGSEA. V lost 5 bases, J lost 1 base, and 6 bases lay in between. The CDR3 DNA is TGCAGCGTTCTTGGGGCCAAAAACATTCAGTACTTC. This encodes CSVLGAKNIQYF.

This clonotype has only a few counts. J is TRBJ1-1 and V is TRBV20-1, with 8 bases aligning to TRBD1. The CDR3 is 16 amino acids. J lost 7 bases, V lost 0 bases, and 13 bases had no gene match. Germline CDR1 and CDR2: DFQATT and SNEGSKA (reference sequence). The CDR3 DNA reads as TGCAGTGCTAGAGATTTGGGGGACAGGACTTACTATGAAGCTTTCTTT. Translation gives CSARDLGDRTYYEAFF.

V and J are TRBV7-3 and TRBJ2-3, with TRBD1 as a possible D gene (6 bases). Germline loops: CDR1 SGHTA, CDR2 FQGTGA. V was trimmed by 5 bases and J by 6 bases, leaving 15 bases between them. There are 14 residues in the CDR3. CDR3 sequence: CASSLQGYADTQYF. CDR3 nucleotide sequence: TGTGCCAGCAGCCTCCAGGGGTACGCGGATACGCAGTATTTT.

V usage is TRBV11-2 and J usage is TRBJ2-3; TRBD1 matches at 7 bases. The CDR3 contains 18 residues. Germline CDR1 and CDR2: SGHAT and FQNNGV. Unmatched junction bases numbered 13, after V lost 4 bases and J lost 0 bases. This chain's CDR3 is CASSWTGAVRLSTDTQYF. CDR3 DNA sequence: TGTGCCAGCAGCTGGACAGGAGCAGTTCGACTTAGCACAGATACGCAGTATTTT.

This clonotype was counted a few times. The chain recombines TRBV20-1 with TRBJ2-3; possibly TRBD1 for D (6 bases). This CDR3 comprises 11 residues. The ends were cut back, 3 bases at V and 11 bases at J, with 12 bases in the middle. CDR1 and CDR2 (germline): DFQATT, SNEGSKA (reference sequence). This CDR3 reads CSARQGGRQYF. DNA of the CDR3: TGCAGTGCTAGGCAAGGGGGACGGCAGTATTTT.